The next 6 T cell receptor beta chains were all read from a single sample in a study of T cells after yellow fever vaccination. MiXCR was run by TCRdb on the 5' RACE reads, yielding one entry per CDR3 protein. This sample has hundreds of thousands of distinct CDR3 sequences, with less than 4.5% found just once. The material was PBMCs, obtained on the day of the yellow fever booster vaccination. The receptors shown here come from a man in his late teens or twenties who received the YFV17D yellow fever vaccine.

This clonotype has at least ten counts. This chain connects TRBV30 to TRBJ2-3; D is ambiguous. The CDR3 extends over 11 amino acids. V dropped 5 bases and J dropped 6 bases, with 9 bases sitting between them. Germline CDR1 reads GTSNPN; CDR2 reads SVGIG (reference sequence). Here the CDR3 reads CAWGRRDTQYF. As DNA, the CDR3 is TGTGCCTGGGGACGAAGGGATACGCAGTATTTT.

This clonotype was counted a few times. This sequence joins TRBV19 and TRBJ1-5; possibly TRBD1 for D (5 bases). Germline CDR1 reads LNHDA; CDR2 reads SQIVND (reference sequence). This CDR3 region has 16 residues. The V end lost 4 bases, the J end lost 2 bases, and 15 bases lay between the germline ends. Written as DNA, the CDR3 is TGTGCCAGTAGTACCCGACAGTATTTTCGCAATCAGCCCCAGCATTTT. Residues: CASSTRQYFRNQPQHF.

A word on this clonotype: A much larger clone differs by one base, so this may be a read error. J is TRBJ2-1 and V is TRBV12-3 or TRBV12-4; no reliable D call. The CDR3 totals 15 residues. Trimming pared 3 bases from V and 6 bases from J, leaving 15 bases between. The CDR3 DNA is TGTGCCAGCAGTTTTGGTAGGCGGTTGATCAATGAGCAGTTCTTC. Translation gives CASSFGRRLINEQFF.

This clonotype was observed many times. The chain carries TRBV11-2 and TRBJ2-3; D might be TRBD2 (6 bases). Germline V CDR1 and CDR2: SGHAT, FQNNGV. This CDR3 comprises 16 residues. V was clipped by 7 bases and J by 3 bases, with 20 bases between them. CDR3: CASTPLSGGVTDTQYF. CDR3 nucleotides: TGTGCCAGCACCCCTCTTTCTGGCGGGGTGACAGATACGCAGTATTTT.

V usage is TRBV10-3 and J usage is TRBJ1-1, with D unresolved. The germline V gene has CDR1 ENHRY and CDR2 SYGVKD. V lost 3 bases to trimming and J lost 8 bases, with 13 bases between them. This CDR3 comprises 13 residues. The CDR3 here is CAISDRARGEAFF. In DNA form, the CDR3 reads TGTGCCATCAGTGACCGGGCCCGAGGGGAAGCTTTCTTT.

The chain links TRBV7-9 to TRBJ1-1; the D gene is possibly TRBD1 (5 bases). Trimming pared 4 bases from V and 3 bases from J, leaving 15 bases between. This CDR3 is built from 15 residues. From germline, CDR1 is SEHNR and CDR2 FQNEAQ (reference sequence). In DNA form, the CDR3 reads TGTGCCAGCAGCTCCCCGGGGGGGGAACACACTGAAGCTTTCTTT. Translating it yields CASSSPGGEHTEAFF.